This entry concerns a single T cell receptor beta chain. Antigen specificity is unknown. The sample belongs to a study of T cell responses to AZD1222 COVID-19 vaccine. General study findings and limits: White British people made up most donors, females outnumbered males, and clonal diversity was possibly underestimated. Nearly half of spike-specific TCRs reportedly target variant regions that are unmutated in the B.1.351 and B.1.1.7 variants. Two AZD1222 doses significantly raised spike-specific TCR breadth and depth over controls.

V trimming: 5 bases; J trimming: 5 bases; junction bases outside the gene matches: 8. CDR3 size: 15 residues. CDR1 is LNHDA and CDR2 is SQIVND in the germline V gene (reference sequence). The repertoire was sequenced with immunoSEQ multiplex PCR; TCRdb's copy has only in-frame clones and lacks some. In the table there are more than 65,000 clones, approximately 82% of which are singletons. The source is an adult who received the AZD1222 COVID-19 vaccine. The rearrangement uses TRBV19 and TRBJ2-2, with 7 bases identical to TRBD1. The material was peripheral blood, obtained 28 days after the second AZD1222 dose. The CDR3 sequence is CASSLRQGWTGELFF. As DNA, the CDR3 is TGTGCCAGTAGTCTAAGACAGGGATGGACCGGGGAGCTGTTTTTT.